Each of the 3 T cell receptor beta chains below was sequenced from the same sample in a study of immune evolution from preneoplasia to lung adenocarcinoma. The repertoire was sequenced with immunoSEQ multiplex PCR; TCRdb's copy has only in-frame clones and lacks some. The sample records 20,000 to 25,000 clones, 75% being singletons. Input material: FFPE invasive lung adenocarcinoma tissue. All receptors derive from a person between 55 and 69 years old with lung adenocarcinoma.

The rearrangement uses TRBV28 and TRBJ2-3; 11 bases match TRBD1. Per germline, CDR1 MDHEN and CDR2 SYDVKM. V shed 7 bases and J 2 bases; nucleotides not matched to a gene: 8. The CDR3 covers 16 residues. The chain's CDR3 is CASTAGTGGFTDTQYF. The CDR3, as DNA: TGTGCCAGCACCGCCGGGACAGGGGGTTTCACAGATACGCAGTATTTT.

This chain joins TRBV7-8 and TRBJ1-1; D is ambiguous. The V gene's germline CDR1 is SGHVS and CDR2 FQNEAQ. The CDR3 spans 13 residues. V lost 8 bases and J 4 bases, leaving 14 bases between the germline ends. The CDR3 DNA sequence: TGTGCCAGCTCCCAGCAGGAGGGCACTGAAGCTTTCTTT. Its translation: CASSQQEGTEAFF.

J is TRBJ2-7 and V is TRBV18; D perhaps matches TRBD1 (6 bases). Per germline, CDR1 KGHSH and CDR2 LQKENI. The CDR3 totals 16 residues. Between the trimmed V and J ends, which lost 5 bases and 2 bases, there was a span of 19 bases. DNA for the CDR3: TGTGCCAGCTCAAGGACAGTTGATATTCGCCCCTACGAGCAGTACTTC. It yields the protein CASSRTVDIRPYEQYF.